These 31 T cell receptor beta chains were all obtained from the same sample, sequenced in a study of Ad26.COV2.S vaccination and SARS-CoV-2 variants. Treatment described: around 19 received Ad26.COV2.S at low or high dose, single or two shots; several received placebo; per-sample allocation not given. Specimens were obtained on day 63 following the first vaccine or placebo injection. Clones were read by immunoSEQ multiplex PCR, and TCRdb kept only the in-frame ones, dropping some. This sample has about 370,000 clones, with around 85% found just once. The starting material was peripheral blood, obtained in a trial of Ad26.COV2.S vaccine versus placebo. These receptors were taken from a person aged 18-65 years who received the Ad26.COV2.S COVID-19 vaccine or a placebo.

The chain is built from TRBV6-5 and TRBJ1-6, with 9 bases matching TRBD1. The trim removed 0 bases at V and 11 bases at J, leaving 5 bases unmatched. The germline V gene encodes CDR1 MNHEY and CDR2 SVGAGI. CDR3 size: 15 residues. CDR3 nucleotides: TGTGCCAGCAGTTACTCCGGGACAGGGTCGACACCCCTCCACTTT. Protein: CASSYSGTGSTPLHF.

This chain connects TRBV10-1 to TRBJ2-4; a possible D gene is TRBD1 (6 bases). The CDR3 length is 14 residues. The V gene's germline CDR1 is WNHNN and CDR2 SYGVQD (reference sequence). V gave up 2 bases and J gave up 4 bases, with 9 bases separating them. This CDR3 is CASSEGQGKNIQYF. In DNA, the CDR3 is TGCGCCAGCAGTGAGGGCCAGGGGAAAAACATTCAGTACTTC.

The chain uses TRBV7-8 and TRBJ2-5, with 12 bases lining up with TRBD2. With 4 bases clipped from V and 2 bases from J, the junction kept 5 bases outside the gene matches. CDR3 size: 16 residues. Looked up from germline, CDR1 is SGHVS and CDR2 is FQNEAQ. Here the CDR3 DNA reads TGTGCCAGCAGCTCAGGACTAGCGGGGCCTCAAGAGACCCAGTACTTC. It codes for CASSSGLAGPQETQYF.

The chain couples TRBV5-4 to TRBJ1-4; D unclear. Per the germline V gene, CDR1 is SGHNT and CDR2 is YYREEE (reference sequence). CDR3 size: 16 residues. Trimming left V 2 bases short and J 3 bases short, with 14 bases between. The CDR3 DNA is TGTGCCAGCAGCTTTTCCCCGGACGGGGCTAATGAAAAACTGTTTTTT. Translated: CASSFSPDGANEKLFF. Combining the CDR3 with reference TRBV5-4 and TRBJ1-4 gives the whole variable domain ETGVTQSPTHLIKTRGQQVTLRCSSQSGHNTVSWYQQALGQGPQFIFQYYREEENGRGNFPPRFSGLQFPNYSSELNVNALELDDSALYLCASSFSPDGANEKLFFGSGTQLSVL.

The rearrangement uses TRBV6-5 and TRBJ1-5, with TRBD1 as a possible D gene (5 bases). The CDR3 sequence is 14 residues long. Trimming left V 6 bases short and J 5 bases short, with 14 bases between. Germline-derived CDR1 and CDR2 are MNHEY and SVGAGI. The CDR3 spells CASSRRQRDQPQHF. The CDR3 DNA reads TGTGCCAGCAGCCGCCGACAGCGAGATCAGCCCCAGCATTTT.

The V and J genes are TRBV7-9 and TRBJ1-4, with D possibly TRBD1 on 5 matching bases. This CDR3 comprises 15 residues. The V end was cut by 0 bases, the J end by 10 bases, with 15 bases between. In germline, CDR1 is SEHNR, CDR2 FQNEAQ (reference sequence). This CDR3 reads CASSLASGGSGKLFF. CDR3 nucleotide sequence: TGTGCCAGCAGCTTAGCCTCGGGGGGAAGTGGAAAACTGTTTTTT.

The chain combines TRBV4-1 with TRBJ1-1; D gene unclear. Trimming stripped 3 bases from V and 6 bases from J, with 23 bases between. The germline V gene has CDR1 MGHRA and CDR2 YSYEKL. This CDR3 contains 17 residues. CDR3 DNA sequence: TGCGCCAGCAGCCATCCCATCATAACGGGAAGAACATCTGAAGCTTTCTTT. Protein product: CASSHPIITGRTSEAFF.

The rearrangement joins TRBV18 to TRBJ2-5; a possible D gene is TRBD1 (6 bases). The CDR3 is made up of 15 amino acids. CDR1 KGHSH and CDR2 LQKENI come from the germline V gene. Trimming cost V 2 bases and J 2 bases, with 12 bases left between them. CDR3 amino acids: CASSPGQSNQETQYF. DNA for the CDR3: TGTGCCAGCTCACCAGGACAGTCCAATCAAGAGACCCAGTACTTC.

The V and J genes are TRBV25-1 and TRBJ2-2, with TRBD1 as a possible D gene (6 bases). Germline lookup yields CDR1 MGHDK and CDR2 SYGVNS. V shed 2 bases and J shed 9 bases, with 10 bases lying between them. The CDR3 has 13 residues. This chain's CDR3 is CASSEQGIRELFF. DNA for the CDR3: TGTGCCAGCAGTGAACAGGGGATCCGGGAGCTGTTTTTT.

This clone was counted a single time. This chain links TRBV11-3 with TRBJ2-3; TRBD1 agrees at 8 bases. The length of the CDR3 is 13 residues. CDR1 and CDR2 (germline): SGHNT, YENEEA. Trimming at V came to 3 bases and at J to 6 bases, leaving 2 bases not matched to a gene. CDR3 nucleotides: TGTGCCAGCAGCTTCGGACAGGGTGATACGCAGTATTTT. As protein: CASSFGQGDTQYF.

The chain carries TRBV9 and TRBJ1-3, with 9 bases aligning to TRBD1. Germline V gene lookup returns CDR1 SGDLS and CDR2 YYNGEE. The trim removed 3 bases at V and 7 bases at J, leaving 11 bases unmatched. This CDR3 comprises 16 residues. CDR3 nucleotide sequence: TGTGCCAGCAGCGGACCGGGACAGGGAAAGAGGAACACCATATATTTT. This sequence encodes CASSGPGQGKRNTIYF.

This clone was observed a handful of times. The V call is TRBV2, the J call TRBJ2-3; 10 nucleotides match TRBD2. CDR3 size: 14 residues. Germline loops: CDR1 SNHLY, CDR2 FYNNEI. V was pared by 6 bases and J by 9 bases, with 9 bases of the junction left unmatched. The DNA of the CDR3 is TGTGCCAGCAGAGCGGGGGGGCTTCGAAGAACGCAGTATTTT. Residues: CASRAGGLRRTQYF.

The genes are TRBV12-3 or TRBV12-4 and TRBJ2-4; 9 bases fit TRBD1. The CDR3 is 13 residues long. With V trimmed by 6 bases and J by 15 bases, 12 bases remained unmatched. CDR3 amino acids: CASSPRRDRAGYF. The CDR3, as DNA: TGTGCCAGCAGCCCTCGGAGGGACAGGGCCGGGTACTTC.

This chain joins TRBV18 and TRBJ1-1; D may be TRBD1 (6 bases). CDR1 and CDR2 from the germline V gene are KGHSH and LQKENI. The CDR3 runs 15 residues. With 4 bases removed from V and 0 bases from J, the gap between germline ends came to 12 bases. Here the CDR3 reads CASSLRTVLNTEAFF. The CDR3 DNA sequence: TGTGCCAGCTCACTTCGGACAGTTTTGAACACTGAAGCTTTCTTT.

The J gene is TRBJ2-1, the V gene TRBV11-2, with D hard to call. The V end was cut by 5 bases, the J end by 10 bases, with 12 bases between. CDR1 and CDR2 from the germline V gene are SGHAT and FQNNGV. The CDR3 covers 12 residues. The CDR3, as DNA: TGTGCCAGCAGCCCAGGCCTCAGGGAGCAGTTCTTC. Its protein is CASSPGLREQFF.

V usage is TRBV5-4 and J usage is TRBJ2-2, with no clear D. V was cut by 10 bases and J by 3 bases, with 10 bases left in between. Germline V lookup: CDR1 SGHNT, CDR2 YYREEE (reference sequence). This CDR3 is built from 12 residues. The CDR3 sequence: CAFIGHTGELFF. In DNA, the CDR3 is TGTGCCTTTATCGGTCACACCGGGGAGCTGTTTTTT.

V gene TRBV10-3 combines with J gene TRBJ1-3; TRBD1 matches at 7 bases. V lost 10 bases and J lost 0; bases outside the gene matches: 9. CDR3 length: 15 residues. From germline, CDR1 is ENHRY and CDR2 SYGVKD. The CDR3 protein is CASTGVIGSGNTIYF. The CDR3 DNA is TGTGCCAGCACAGGGGTAATCGGCTCTGGAAACACCATATATTTT.

J is TRBJ2-5 and V is TRBV3-1 (or the pseudogene TRBV3-2), with D possibly TRBD1 on 7 matching bases. Per germline, CDR1 LGHDT and CDR2 YNNKEL (reference sequence). The CDR3 consists of 14 residues. The V end was cut by 1 base, the J end by 3 bases, with 9 bases between. CDR3 sequence reads: CASSQAGGKETQYF. Here the CDR3 DNA reads TGTGCCAGCAGCCAAGCAGGGGGGAAAGAGACCCAGTACTTC.

This chain links TRBV5-4 with TRBJ2-7; 10 nucleotides agree with TRBD1. The CDR3 contains 14 residues. Germline CDR1 and CDR2: SGHNT and YYREEE (reference sequence). V lost 0 bases, J lost 4 bases, and 1 base stayed unmatched. In DNA, the CDR3 is TGTGCCAGCAGCTTGGGGGGACAGGGGTACGAGCAGTACTTC. Translating gives CASSLGGQGYEQYF.

The CDR3 DNA sequence: TGTGCCAGCAGGCGACAGGGTTCCTATGGCTACACCTTC. Encoded protein: CASRRQGSYGYTF. This chain uses TRBV27 with TRBJ1-2; TRBD1 agrees at 7 bases. CDR1 MNHEY and CDR2 SMNVEV come from the germline V gene (reference sequence). V lost 6 bases and J lost 4; bases outside the gene matches: 5. This CDR3 contains 13 residues.

Here the CDR3 DNA reads TGTGCCAGCAGCTTCGGGACCCTCAGTGAAAAACTGTTTTTT. It specifies CASSFGTLSEKLFF. The chain is built from TRBV7-6 and TRBJ1-4; the D gene is possibly TRBD1 (5 bases). Trimming cost V 3 bases and J 7 bases, with 12 bases left between them. In germline, CDR1 is SGHVS, CDR2 FNYEAQ. This CDR3 has 14 amino acids. Variable domain in full (rest from reference TRBV7-6 and TRBJ1-4): GAGVSQSPRYKVTKRGQDVALRCDPISGHVSLYWYRQALGQGPEFLTYFNYEAQQDKSGLPNDRFSAERPEGSISTLTIQRTEQRDSAMYRCASSFGTLSEKLFFGSGTQLSVL.

The V and J genes are TRBV19 and TRBJ1-1, with D possibly being TRBD1 (5 bases). Germline V gene sequence: CDR1 LNHDA, CDR2 SQIVND (reference sequence). The length of the CDR3 is 15 residues. Deletions cut 5 bases from V and 1 base from J, with 14 bases between. CDR3 bases: TGTGCCAGTAGTGATTTAGGGACGGGGAACACTGAAGCTTTCTTT. Protein: CASSDLGTGNTEAFF. Complete variable domain (other parts from reference TRBV19 and TRBJ1-1): DGGITQSPKYLFRKEGQNVTLSCEQNLNHDAMYWYRQDPGQGLRLIYYSQIVNDFQKGDIAEGYSVSREKKESFPLTVTSAQKNPTAFYLCASSDLGTGNTEAFFGQGTRLTVV.

The chain employs TRBV5-1 and TRBJ1-4; weak D call: TRBD1 (5 bases). CDR1 SGHRS and CDR2 YFSETQ come from the germline V gene. This CDR3 is built from 16 residues. V dropped 2 bases and J dropped 3 bases, with 14 bases sitting between them. The CDR3 DNA reads as TGCGCCAGCAGCTTCGTTCCCGGGACCTCTAATGAAAAACTGTTTTTT. Translated: CASSFVPGTSNEKLFF.

This chain uses TRBV4-1 with TRBJ1-1; TRBD1 might be the D (6 bases). Germline V CDR1 and CDR2: MGHRA, YSYEKL. V dropped 4 bases and J dropped 2 bases, with 17 bases sitting between them. The CDR3 is 16 residues long. CDR3 loop: CASSPTRQVPNTEAFF. The CDR3 bases are TGCGCCAGCAGCCCCACCCGACAGGTACCAAACACTGAAGCTTTCTTT.

The chain combines TRBV6-1 with TRBJ2-1; D unresolved. The CDR3 spans 17 residues. Germline V gene sequence: CDR1 MNHNS, CDR2 SASEGT. The ends were cut back, 2 bases at V and 7 bases at J, with 21 bases in the middle. CDR3 loop: CASSEFSLVGFGNEQFF. As DNA, the CDR3 is TGTGCCAGCAGTGAATTCAGCCTGGTGGGGTTTGGAAATGAGCAGTTCTTC.

V is TRBV6-2 or TRBV6-3 and J is TRBJ1-1; D not certain. This CDR3 has 13 amino acids. In germline, CDR1 is MNHEY, CDR2 SVGEGT. Deletions cut 4 bases from V and 0 bases from J, with 6 bases between. The CDR3 nucleotides are TGTGCCAGCAGTTCCCAAGTGAACACTGAAGCTTTCTTT. Its translation is CASSSQVNTEAFF.

The chain employs TRBV5-1 and TRBJ1-1; D perhaps matches TRBD1 (5 bases). Germline loops: CDR1 SGHRS, CDR2 YFSETQ. Trimming cost V 4 bases and J 2 bases, with 12 bases left between them. CDR3 length equals 14 residues. As DNA, the CDR3 is TGCGCCAGCAGCCCTCGGGGCCTCAACACTGAAGCTTTCTTT. Translated: CASSPRGLNTEAFF.

The CDR3, as DNA: TGTGCCAGCAGTGGACAGGATCGGAGGCAGTACTTC. Amino acids: CASSGQDRRQYF. The chain joins TRBV12-3 or TRBV12-4 to TRBJ2-7, with 7 bases aligning to TRBD1. Trimming removed 5 bases from V and 9 bases from J; junction bases left unmatched: 7. CDR3 length: 12 residues.

This rearrangement joins TRBV19 to TRBJ1-1, with 10 bases matching TRBD1. This CDR3 is built from 15 residues. V trimming: 0 bases; J trimming: 4 bases; junction bases outside the gene matches: 2. The V gene's germline CDR1 is LNHDA and CDR2 SQIVND (reference sequence). This CDR3 is CASSIDGTGATEAFF. In DNA form, the CDR3 reads TGTGCCAGTAGTATAGACGGGACAGGGGCCACTGAAGCTTTCTTT.

This clone occurred once. V gene TRBV30 combines with J gene TRBJ1-6, with 7 bases lining up with TRBD1. The CDR3 runs 15 residues. V lost 3 bases, J lost 7 bases, and 9 bases stayed unmatched. Germline lookup yields CDR1 GTSNPN and CDR2 SVGIG (reference sequence). CDR3 in amino acids: CAWRAGGQLNSPLHF. The CDR3 coding sequence is TGTGCCTGGAGGGCCGGGGGACAGCTAAATTCACCCCTCCACTTT.

The gene calls are TRBV30 and TRBJ2-2, with 8 bases aligning to TRBD1. The CDR3 spans 13 residues. The trim removed 5 bases at V and 1 base at J, leaving 0 bases unmatched. Germline CDR1 GTSNPN, CDR2 SVGIG (reference sequence). CDR3 in DNA: TGTGCCTGGGGGACAGGGAACACCGGGGAGCTGTTTTTT. It encodes CAWGTGNTGELFF.